This TCR beta chain appears in the sequencing data of a study of OX40 agonist ivuxolimab in advanced cancers. V lost 0 bases and J 4 bases, leaving 15 bases between the germline ends. CDR1 and CDR2 from the germline V gene are GTSNPN and SVGIG (reference sequence). This CDR3 is 15 amino acids long. Sequenced by immunoSEQ multiplex PCR; TCRdb stores in-frame clones only, minus some. The table includes fewer than 85,000 clones, more than 70% detected once. Sequencing used CD4+ or CD8+ T cells sorted from blood, obtained in a trial of the OX40 agonist ivuxolimab. The sequence was collected from an adult with an advanced solid tumor such as melanoma, head and neck, liver or kidney cancer. J is TRBJ1-2 and V is TRBV30; D is undetermined. In DNA form, the CDR3 reads TGTGCCTGGAGTGTAAGCCTCATCGCGGGCTATGGCTACACCTTC. Protein sequence: CAWSVSLIAGYGYTF.